The clone carrying this TCR beta chain was seen only a few times. No antigen is known for it. Criteria for exclusion of patients were uncontrolled infection, other autoimmune disease, pregnancy or lactation. Orbital computed tomography and thyroid ultrasound, together with serum TRAb and thyroxine and clinical symptoms, were used for diagnoses. Amplification targeted TCR beta CDR3 regions from RNA transcripts. During a first-round RT-PCR of the TCR CDR3, the HTBI primer set was used. TCRdb itself ran the multiplex PCR reads through MiXCR, one entry per CDR3 protein. The sample shows more than 450,000 distinct CDR3 sequences, just under 20% of them seen only once. This specimen comes from a study of T cells in Graves' hyperthyroidism and ophthalmopathy. The study's findings and limits: Blood samples included most of the expanded thyroid clonotypes exceeding 0.001. The model made its ophthalmopathy prediction, and onset followed a median around 6.5 months later.

The CDR3 length is 14 residues. Unmatched junction bases numbered 4, after V lost 4 bases and J lost 4 bases. From germline, CDR1 is SGHDT and CDR2 YYEEEE. The receptor comes from a man in his forties with Graves' ophthalmopathy. The J gene is TRBJ2-2, the V gene TRBV5-6, with 7 nucleotides matching TRBD2. The sequenced material came from blood. CDR3 protein: CASSPGTITGELFF. In DNA form, the CDR3 reads TGTGCCAGCAGCCCCGGGACTATCACCGGGGAGCTGTTTTTT. Full variable domain (remainder filled in from reference TRBV5-6 and TRBJ2-2): DAGVTQSPTHLIKTRGQQVTLRCSPKSGHDTVSWYQQALGQGPQFIFQYYEEEERQRGNFPDRFSGHQFPNYSSELNVNALLLGDSALYLCASSPGTITGELFFGEGSRLTVL.